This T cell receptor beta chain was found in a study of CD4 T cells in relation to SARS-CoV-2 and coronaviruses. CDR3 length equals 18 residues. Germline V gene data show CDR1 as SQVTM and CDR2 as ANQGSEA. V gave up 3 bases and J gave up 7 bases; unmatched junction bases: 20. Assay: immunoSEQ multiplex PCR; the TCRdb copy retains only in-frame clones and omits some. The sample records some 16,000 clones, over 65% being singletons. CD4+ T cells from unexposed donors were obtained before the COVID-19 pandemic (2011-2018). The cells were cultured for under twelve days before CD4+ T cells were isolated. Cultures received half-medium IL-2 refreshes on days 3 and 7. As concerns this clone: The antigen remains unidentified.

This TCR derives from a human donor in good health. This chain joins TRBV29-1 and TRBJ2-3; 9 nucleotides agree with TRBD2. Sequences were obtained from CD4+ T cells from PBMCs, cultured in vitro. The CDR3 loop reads CSVDIGFWREGKMNTQYF. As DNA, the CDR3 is TGCAGCGTTGATATAGGGTTTTGGCGGGAGGGCAAGATGAATACGCAGTATTTT.